This TCR beta chain was identified during a study of T cells expressing NK-cell markers. TCRdb reworked the 5' RACE reads into one entry per CDR3 protein, no DNA. The repertoire table contains 550,000 to 600,000 distinct CDR3 sequences. Specimen: blood T cells: a sorted CD56 or NKG2C T cell subset, CD4+ or CD8+ T cells, or bulk PBMC T cells (not recorded which). The TCR originated in a man between 18 and 29 years old in good health.

CDR3 protein: CASSQGGGSTDNEQFF. This chain joins TRBV4-2 and TRBJ2-1; TCRdb selects TRBD2, and the lack of DNA leaves this call unchecked. Germline V lookup: CDR1 LGHNA, CDR2 YNFKEQ. This CDR3 is 16 amino acids long.